This is a list of T cell receptor beta chains from one sample in a study of T cell responses to AZD1222 COVID-19 vaccine. Clones were sequenced by immunoSEQ multiplex PCR, and TCRdb holds only the in-frame ones, with some missing. Among approximately 100,000 clones listed, roughly 90% were seen once. Sequenced material: peripheral blood, taken on day 0 of AZD1222 vaccination. These receptor sequences come from an adult in good health. CDR3s include the opening cysteine and the closing phenylalanine or tryptophan. A D gene is named only where the DNA matches it firmly. A clone size is listed for some rows: how often the clone was seen (once, few, many), or a class if it is expanded.

abundance | j_gene | v_gene | d_gene | len | CDR3aa | CDR3nt
. | TRBJ2-5 | TRBV4-2 | TRBD2 | 16 | CASSQTWEAGDETQYF | TGTGCCAGCAGCCAAACCTGGGAAGCGGGAGATGAGACCCAGTACTTC
. | TRBJ1-1 | TRBV5-6 | . | 14 | CASSLSGTNTEAFF | TGTGCCAGCAGCTTGTCAGGAACAAACACTGAAGCTTTCTTT
. | TRBJ1-1 | TRBV29-1 | . | 13 | CSVVTGSNTEAFF | TGCAGCGTTGTGACAGGATCAAACACTGAAGCTTTCTTT
once | TRBJ1-4 | TRBV30 | . | 15 | CAWSNRAATNEKLFF | TGTGCCTGGAGTAACAGGGCTGCAACTAATGAAAAACTGTTTTTT
. | TRBJ2-2 | TRBV7-8 | . | 14 | CASSQTGFSGELFF | TGTGCCAGCAGCCAAACAGGGTTCTCCGGGGAGCTGTTTTTT
. | TRBJ2-5 | TRBV5-1 | . | 16 | CASSLPRDPARETQYF | TGCGCCAGCAGCTTGCCTCGGGACCCGGCTCGAGAGACCCAGTACTTC
. | TRBJ2-3 | TRBV9 | . | 12 | CASSRGSDTQYF | TGTGCCAGCAGCCGGGGCTCAGATACGCAGTATTTT
. | TRBJ1-2 | TRBV4-2 | . | 16 | CASSQEVGGRLYGYTF | TGTGCCAGCAGCCAGGAAGTGGGGGGCCGCCTCTATGGCTACACCTTC
. | TRBJ1-5 | TRBV15 | . | 14 | CATSRGGPNQPQHF | TGTGCCACCAGCAGAGGTGGACCCAATCAGCCCCAGCATTTT
. | TRBJ2-1 | TRBV6-2/TRBV6-3 | . | 15 | CASSYDRGLYNEQFF | TGTGCCAGCAGTTACGATCGGGGGTTATACAATGAGCAGTTCTTC
once | TRBJ2-3 | TRBV5-1 | TRBD2 | 15 | CASSLLASSTDTQYF | TGCGCCAGCAGCTTACTAGCGTCTAGCACAGATACGCAGTATTTT
. | TRBJ2-1 | TRBV28 | . | 14 | CASQGPFTGNEQFF | TGTGCCTCACAGGGTCCCTTCACGGGCAATGAGCAGTTCTTC
. | TRBJ1-1 | TRBV19 | . | 13 | CASSISVNTEAFF | TGTGCCAGTAGTATATCGGTGAACACTGAAGCTTTCTTT
. | TRBJ2-1 | TRBV29-1 | . | 13 | CSASRSSYNEQFF | TGCAGCGCATCAAGGAGCTCCTACAATGAGCAGTTCTTC
. | TRBJ2-1 | TRBV19 | . | 15 | CASSGTMSSYNEQFF | TGTGCCAGTAGTGGGACAATGAGCTCCTACAATGAGCAGTTCTTC
. | TRBJ1-5 | TRBV6-2/TRBV6-3 | TRBD1 | 17 | CASSYGDSGFSNQPQHF | TGTGCCAGCAGTTACGGGGACAGCGGATTTAGCAATCAGCCCCAGCATTTT
once | TRBJ2-5 | TRBV7-2 | . | 12 | CASSLSLQGQYF | TGTGCCAGCAGCTTAAGCCTGCAGGGCCAGTACTTC
. | TRBJ2-1 | TRBV19 | TRBD2 | 14 | CASETSGGLNEQFF | TGTGCCAGTGAAACTAGCGGGGGCCTCAATGAGCAGTTCTTC
. | TRBJ1-5 | TRBV18 | . | 13 | CASSPGWGQPQHF | TGTGCCAGCTCGCCGGGCTGGGGGCAGCCCCAGCATTTT
once | TRBJ1-5 | TRBV29-1 | . | 13 | CSVATGANQPQHF | TGCAGCGTTGCGACGGGTGCTAATCAGCCCCAGCATTTT
. | TRBJ1-6 | TRBV11-3 | . | 15 | CASSLVIPRTGALHF | TGTGCCAGCAGCTTAGTCATCCCTCGGACCGGGGCCCTCCACTTT
. | TRBJ1-1 | TRBV7-9 | . | 16 | CASSPIGFSLNTEAFF | TGTGCCAGCAGCCCGATTGGGTTTTCCCTGAACACTGAAGCTTTCTTT
. | TRBJ2-1 | TRBV11-2 | TRBD2 | 15 | CASSRRLAGDNEQFF | TGTGCCAGCAGCCGGAGACTAGCGGGGGACAATGAGCAGTTCTTC
. | TRBJ1-1 | TRBV5-1 | . | 16 | CASSLAGALGTTEAFF | TGCGCCAGCAGCTTAGCGGGGGCCCTGGGCACAACTGAAGCTTTCTTT
once | TRBJ1-5 | TRBV24-1 | TRBD1 | 15 | CATQQATGDRQPQHF | TGTGCCACTCAGCAGGCCACAGGGGACCGGCAGCCCCAGCATTTT
once | TRBJ2-1 | TRBV7-9 | TRBD2 | 15 | CASSWGLADYNEQFF | TGTGCCAGCAGCTGGGGACTAGCGGATTACAATGAGCAGTTCTTC
. | TRBJ1-6 | TRBV4-2 | TRBD1 | 15 | CASSQLQGSRSPLHF | TGTGCCAGCAGCCAACTACAGGGGAGTCGGTCACCCCTCCACTTT
. | TRBJ1-2 | TRBV4-1 | . | 16 | CASSQDWAEPNYGYTF | TGCGCCAGCAGCCAAGATTGGGCAGAACCTAACTATGGCTACACCTTC
. | TRBJ2-3 | TRBV5-6 | TRBD1 | 16 | CATTWARDRYTDTQYF | TGTGCCACCACGTGGGCCCGGGACAGATACACAGATACGCAGTATTTT
. | TRBJ1-1 | TRBV4-1 | . | 15 | CASSQEDSGALEAFF | TGCGCCAGCAGCCAAGAGGACTCGGGGGCCCTTGAAGCTTTCTTT
. | TRBJ2-1 | TRBV5-1 | . | 14 | CASSLVRIDNEQFF | TGCGCCAGCAGCTTGGTTAGGATAGACAATGAGCAGTTCTTC
. | TRBJ2-5 | TRBV28 | TRBD2 | 20 | CASSPAGRGGDRGPTETQYF | TGTGCCAGCAGTCCAGCCGGGCGGGGGGGCGACCGAGGCCCCACAGAGACCCAGTACTTC
. | TRBJ2-5 | TRBV9 | . | 12 | CASSTEGSTQYF | TGTGCCAGCAGCACCGAGGGGAGTACCCAGTACTTC
. | TRBJ1-2 | TRBV10-3 | . | 16 | CAISELVPPGAGGYTF | TGTGCCATCAGTGAATTAGTGCCACCCGGGGCGGGTGGCTACACCTTC
. | TRBJ1-2 | TRBV28 | . | 13 | CASTSGAHYGYTF | TGTGCCAGCACCTCCGGGGCTCACTATGGCTACACCTTC
. | TRBJ2-7 | TRBV2 | . | 12 | CASVLQGPEQYF | TGTGCCAGCGTTCTCCAGGGTCCCGAGCAGTACTTC
once | TRBJ2-1 | TRBV19 | . | 17 | CASSIAGRGRLYNEQFF | TGTGCCAGTAGTATAGCCGGCAGGGGTCGACTCTACAATGAGCAGTTCTTC
. | TRBJ2-2 | TRBV18 | . | 13 | CASSEANTGELFF | TGTGCCAGCTCCGAGGCGAACACCGGGGAGCTGTTTTTT
. | TRBJ1-1 | TRBV28 | . | 13 | CASSSSMNTEAFF | TGTGCCAGCAGTTCCAGCATGAACACTGAAGCTTTCTTT
. | TRBJ2-1 | TRBV10-2 | TRBD2 | 15 | CASSETSGGYNEQFF | TGCGCCAGCAGTGAGACTAGCGGGGGATACAATGAGCAGTTCTTC
. | TRBJ1-1 | TRBV7-8 | . | 15 | CASSLIGGTHPEAFF | TGTGCCAGCAGCTTAATCGGGGGGACCCATCCTGAAGCTTTCTTT
. | TRBJ2-2 | TRBV14 | . | 16 | CASSQTGRPNTGELFF | TGTGCCAGCAGCCAGACAGGGAGGCCCAACACCGGGGAGCTGTTTTTT
. | TRBJ2-1 | TRBV28 | . | 12 | CASSPAGNEQFF | TGTGCCAGCAGTCCCGCCGGAAATGAGCAGTTCTTC
. | TRBJ2-1 | TRBV19 | . | 15 | CASSIGTSSYNEQFF | TGTGCCAGTAGTATCGGGACAAGCTCCTACAATGAGCAGTTCTTC
. | TRBJ1-5 | TRBV19 | TRBD1 | 15 | CASRTSGGANQPQHF | TGTGCCAGTAGGACTTCAGGGGGCGCAAATCAGCCCCAGCATTTT
. | TRBJ2-5 | TRBV6-5 | . | 16 | CASSYGPPGAQETQYF | TGTGCCAGCAGTTACGGCCCCCCGGGGGCCCAAGAGACCCAGTACTTC
. | TRBJ2-7 | TRBV5-6 | TRBD1 | 16 | CASSFFTGGVGYVQYF | TGTGCCAGCAGCTTTTTCACAGGGGGCGTGGGGTATGTGCAGTACTTC
. | TRBJ2-3 | TRBV5-1 | . | 16 | CASSPGSGHITDTQYF | TGCGCCAGCAGCCCGGGCTCGGGACACATCACAGATACGCAGTATTTT
. | TRBJ2-3 | TRBV6-1 | . | 15 | CASSEMGRGTDTQYF | TGTGCCAGCAGTGAAATGGGCAGGGGCACAGATACGCAGTATTTT